This T cell receptor beta chain appears in the sequencing data of a study of shared clonotypes between healthy human individuals. This CDR3 has 13 amino acids. V lost 10 bases and J 5 bases, leaving 17 bases between the germline ends. CDR1 and CDR2 from the germline V gene are MDHEN and SYDVKM. Profiling relied on immunoSEQ multiplex PCR, and the TCRdb table lists in-frame clones only, not all of them. The sample records over a million clones, nearly 99% being singletons. The specimen was naive CD4+ T cells sorted from blood. Documented subset: CD45RA+ positively selected. The sequence was obtained from a man aged 25 to 45 in good health. This sequence joins TRBV28 and TRBJ1-1; D gene unclear. The CDR3 is CATLREGRTEAFF. The CDR3 bases are TGTGCCACCCTACGAGAGGGTCGGACTGAAGCTTTCTTT.